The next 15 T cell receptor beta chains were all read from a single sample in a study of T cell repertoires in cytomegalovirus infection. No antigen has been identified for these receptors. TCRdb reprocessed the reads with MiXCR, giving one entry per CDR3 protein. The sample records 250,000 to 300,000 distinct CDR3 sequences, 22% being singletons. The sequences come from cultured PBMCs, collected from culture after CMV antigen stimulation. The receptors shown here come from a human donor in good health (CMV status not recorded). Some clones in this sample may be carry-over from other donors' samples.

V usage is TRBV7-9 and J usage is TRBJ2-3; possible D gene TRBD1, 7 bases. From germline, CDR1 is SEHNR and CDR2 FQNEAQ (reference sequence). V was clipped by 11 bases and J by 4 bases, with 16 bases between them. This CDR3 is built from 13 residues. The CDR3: CAYPGGSADTQYF. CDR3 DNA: TGTGCCTACCCAGGGGGGAGCGCAGATACGCAGTATTTT.

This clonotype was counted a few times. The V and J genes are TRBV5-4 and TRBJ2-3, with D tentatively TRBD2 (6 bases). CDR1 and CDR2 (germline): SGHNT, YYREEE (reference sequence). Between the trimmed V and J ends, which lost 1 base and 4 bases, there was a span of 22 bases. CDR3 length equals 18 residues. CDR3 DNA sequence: TGTGCCAGCAGCTTGCGTCAGGGTTACGGGAGTCTCCCAGATACGCAGTATTTT. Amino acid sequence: CASSLRQGYGSLPDTQYF.

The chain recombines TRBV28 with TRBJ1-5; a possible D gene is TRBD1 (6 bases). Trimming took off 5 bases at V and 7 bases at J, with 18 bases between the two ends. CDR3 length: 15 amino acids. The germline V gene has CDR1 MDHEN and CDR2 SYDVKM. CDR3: CASSPRTALGQPQHF. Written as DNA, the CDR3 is TGTGCCAGCAGTCCCCGGACAGCCCTCGGACAGCCCCAGCATTTT. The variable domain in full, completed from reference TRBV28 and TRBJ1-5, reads DVKVTQSSRYLVKRTGEKVFLECVQDMDHENMFWYRQDPGLGLRLIYFSYDVKMKEKGDIPEGYSVSREKKERFSLILESASTNQTSMYLCASSPRTALGQPQHFGDGTRLSIL.

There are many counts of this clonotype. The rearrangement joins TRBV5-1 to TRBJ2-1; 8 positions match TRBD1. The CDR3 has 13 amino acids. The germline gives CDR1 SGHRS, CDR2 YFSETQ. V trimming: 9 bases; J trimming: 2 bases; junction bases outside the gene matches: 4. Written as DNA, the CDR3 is TGCGCCACCACAGGGGGGCCCTACAATGAGCAGTTCTTC. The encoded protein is CATTGGPYNEQFF.

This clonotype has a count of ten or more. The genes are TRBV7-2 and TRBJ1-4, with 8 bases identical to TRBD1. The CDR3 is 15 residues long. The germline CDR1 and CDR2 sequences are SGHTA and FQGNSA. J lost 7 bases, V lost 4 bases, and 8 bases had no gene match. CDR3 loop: CASSSRTGTAEKLFF. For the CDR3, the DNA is TGTGCCAGCAGCTCGCGGACAGGGACAGCTGAAAAACTGTTTTTT.

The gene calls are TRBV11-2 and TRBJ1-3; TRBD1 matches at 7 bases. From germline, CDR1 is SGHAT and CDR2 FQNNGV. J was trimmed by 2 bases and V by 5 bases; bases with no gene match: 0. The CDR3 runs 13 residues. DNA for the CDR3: TGTGCCAGCAGCGGACAGGCTGGAAACACCATATATTTT. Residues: CASSGQAGNTIYF.

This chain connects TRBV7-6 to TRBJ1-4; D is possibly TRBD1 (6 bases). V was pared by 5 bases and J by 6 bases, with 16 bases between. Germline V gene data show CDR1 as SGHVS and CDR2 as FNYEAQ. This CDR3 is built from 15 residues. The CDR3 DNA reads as TGTGCCAGCAGCCCTTGGACAGAAAGGGATGAAAAACTGTTTTTT. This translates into CASSPWTERDEKLFF. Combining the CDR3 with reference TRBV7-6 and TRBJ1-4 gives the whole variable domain GAGVSQSPRYKVTKRGQDVALRCDPISGHVSLYWYRQALGQGPEFLTYFNYEAQQDKSGLPNDRFSAERPEGSISTLTIQRTEQRDSAMYRCASSPWTERDEKLFFGSGTQLSVL.

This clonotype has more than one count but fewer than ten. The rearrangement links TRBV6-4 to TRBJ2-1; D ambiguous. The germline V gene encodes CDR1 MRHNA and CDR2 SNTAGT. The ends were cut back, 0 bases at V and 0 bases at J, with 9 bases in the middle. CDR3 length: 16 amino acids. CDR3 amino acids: CASSDSRKSSYNEQFF. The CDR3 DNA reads TGTGCCAGCAGTGACTCACGGAAGAGCTCCTACAATGAGCAGTTCTTC.

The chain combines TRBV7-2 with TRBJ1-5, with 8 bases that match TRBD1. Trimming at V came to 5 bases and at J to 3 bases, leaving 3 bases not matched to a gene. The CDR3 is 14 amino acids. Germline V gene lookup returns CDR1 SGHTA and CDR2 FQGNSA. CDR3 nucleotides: TGTGCCAGCAGCCGACAGGGGCCCAATCAGCCCCAGCATTTT. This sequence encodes CASSRQGPNQPQHF.

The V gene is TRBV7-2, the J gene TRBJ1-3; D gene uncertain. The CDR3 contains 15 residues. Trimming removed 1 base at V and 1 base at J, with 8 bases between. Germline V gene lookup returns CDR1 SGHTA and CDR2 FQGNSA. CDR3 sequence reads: CASSLEGYSGNTIYF. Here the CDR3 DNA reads TGTGCCAGCAGCTTAGAGGGATATTCTGGAAACACCATATATTTT.

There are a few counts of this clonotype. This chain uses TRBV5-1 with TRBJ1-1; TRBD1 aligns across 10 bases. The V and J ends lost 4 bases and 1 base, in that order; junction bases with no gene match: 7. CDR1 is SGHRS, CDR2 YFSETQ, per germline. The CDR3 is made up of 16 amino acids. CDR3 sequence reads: CASSADRGIGNTEAFF. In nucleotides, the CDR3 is TGCGCCAGCAGCGCGGACAGGGGGATCGGGAACACTGAAGCTTTCTTT.

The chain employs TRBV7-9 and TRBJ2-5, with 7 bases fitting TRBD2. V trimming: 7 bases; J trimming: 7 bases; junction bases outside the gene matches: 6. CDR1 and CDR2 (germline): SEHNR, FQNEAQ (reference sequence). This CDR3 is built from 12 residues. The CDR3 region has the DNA TGTGCCAGCACCCCTGGGGGGGGGACCCAGTACTTC. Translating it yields CASTPGGGTQYF.

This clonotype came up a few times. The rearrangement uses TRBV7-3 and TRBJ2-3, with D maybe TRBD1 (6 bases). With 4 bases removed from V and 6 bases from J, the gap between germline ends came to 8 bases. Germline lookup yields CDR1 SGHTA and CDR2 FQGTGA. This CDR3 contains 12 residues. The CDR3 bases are TGTGCCAGCAGCTCTCAGGGGGATACGCAGTATTTT. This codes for CASSSQGDTQYF. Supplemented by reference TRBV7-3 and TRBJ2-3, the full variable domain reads GAGVSQTPSNKVTEKGKYVELRCDPISGHTALYWYRQSLGQGPEFLIYFQGTGAADDSGLPNDRFFAVRPEGSVSTLKIQRTERGDSAVYLCASSSQGDTQYFGPGTRLTVL.

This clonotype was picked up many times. CDR3 sequence: CASSYSEGGPHEQYF. CDR3 coding DNA: TGTGCCAGCAGTTACTCGGAGGGAGGGCCCCACGAGCAGTACTTC. The rearrangement joins TRBV6-2 or TRBV6-3 to TRBJ2-7, with TRBD2 identical over 7 bases. Germline V CDR1 and CDR2: MNHEY, SVGEGT. The CDR3 consists of 15 residues. With 0 bases clipped from V and 5 bases from J, the junction kept 7 bases outside the gene matches.

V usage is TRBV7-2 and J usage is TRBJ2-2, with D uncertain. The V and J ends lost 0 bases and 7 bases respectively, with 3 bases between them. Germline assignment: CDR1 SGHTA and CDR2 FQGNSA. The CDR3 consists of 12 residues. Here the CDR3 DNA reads TGTGCCAGCAGCTTAGCAATCGGGGAGCTGTTTTTT. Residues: CASSLAIGELFF.